The 5 T cell receptor beta chains below come from one sample, sequenced in a study of blood T cell repertoires in COVID-19. Repertoires were generated with immunoSEQ multiplex PCR, while TCRdb's copy carries only in-frame clones and drops some. The table shows some 300,000 clones, with 88% occurring only once. The sequenced sample was PBMCs or T cells enriched from blood (not recorded which). The receptors were sampled from a woman in her 30s who had recovered from COVID-19.

The chain employs TRBV5-1 and TRBJ2-7; 7 bases line up with TRBD1. Germline CDR1 reads SGHRS; CDR2 reads YFSETQ. V shed 3 bases, J shed 2 bases, and the junction held 8 bases outside the gene matches. The CDR3 spans 15 residues. The CDR3 reads CASSWEGGLTYEQYF. CDR3 DNA: TGCGCCAGCAGCTGGGAAGGGGGCCTCACCTACGAGCAGTACTTC.

The rearrangement joins TRBV19 to TRBJ2-1; no clear D gene. Germline CDR1 reads LNHDA; CDR2 reads SQIVND (reference sequence). V lost 5 bases and J 7 bases, leaving 6 bases between the germline ends. The CDR3 covers 11 residues. CDR3 sequence reads: CASSARNEQFF. In DNA form, the CDR3 reads TGTGCCAGTAGTGCCAGGAATGAGCAGTTCTTC.

The chain employs TRBV28 and TRBJ1-6; 7 bases are a match to TRBD1. Germline trimming cut 5 bases from V and 1 base from J; bases unmatched to any gene: 2. CDR1 is MDHEN and CDR2 is SYDVKM in the germline V gene. This CDR3 is 15 amino acids long. The DNA for the CDR3 is TGTGCCAGCAGTCGGACAGGATCCTATAATTCACCCCTCCACTTT. Translating gives CASSRTGSYNSPLHF.

V usage is TRBV18 and J usage is TRBJ2-3, with 7 nucleotides matching TRBD1. The CDR3 is 18 amino acids. J was trimmed by 4 bases and V by 2 bases; bases with no gene match: 15. Germline V gene data show CDR1 as KGHSH and CDR2 as LQKENI. DNA for the CDR3: TGTGCCAGCTCACCAACTCTAGGACAGGCCCCAGGGGCAGATACGCAGTATTTT. Protein: CASSPTLGQAPGADTQYF.

This clone was counted only a few times. The rearrangement uses TRBV5-4 and TRBJ1-2; TRBD1 aligns across 7 bases. CDR1 is SGHNT, CDR2 YYREEE, per germline (reference sequence). After removal of 4 bases from V and 8 bases from J, the junction contained 14 bases not matched to a gene. The CDR3 runs 15 residues. The CDR3 here is CASSPPQGDLRGYTF. The CDR3 DNA reads TGTGCCAGCAGCCCGCCTCAGGGGGATCTACGAGGCTACACCTTC.